In its sample, the clone carrying this TCR beta chain was seen once. The antigen remains undetermined. Next came a second PCR, run for roughly 6 to 11 cycles, which used a sample-barcoded 5' primer along with a J-beta primer mix. MiXCR, run by TCRdb on the 5' RACE reads, gives a single entry per CDR3 protein. Of about 680,000 distinct CDR3 sequences listed, about half are singletons. This sample was included in a study of blood T cells in healthy people across ages. Study-wide results and limits: With naive T cell percentage, TCR beta diversity showed a strong correlation. Per million T cells, the diversity of TCR beta decreased roughly linearly as age advanced.

The V gene's germline CDR1 is SGHTA and CDR2 FQGTGA. Trimming removed 2 bases at V and 7 bases at J, with 15 bases between. The CDR3 is made up of 14 amino acids. The V call is TRBV7-3, the J call TRBJ2-7; no firm D call. Sequencing was done on a sample of blood. This sequence was found in a woman in her sixties in good health. CDR3 sequence (DNA): TGTGCCAGCAGCTTAGGGGTATCCCACAATGAGCAGTACTTC. The encoded protein is CASSLGVSHNEQYF.